Below are 9 T cell receptor beta chains sequenced from a single sample in a study of shared clonotypes between healthy human individuals (dated by TCRdb to 2019 to 2021). Library method: the immunoSEQ multiplex PCR assay. TCRdb took over this immuneACCESS table, retaining in-frame rearrangements with V and J assigned. Such tables are incomplete; in checked studies, under half of the missing clones stem from an unresolved V gene, and the remainder is unexplained. In all, the sample holds more than 450,000 clones, and roughly 78% of those were seen once. The biggest ten clones account for under 15% of the sample. Sequenced material: PBMCs. Receptor source: a woman aged 35 to 49 in good health. Some clones in this sample may be carry-over from other donors' samples.

The V call is TRBV6-4, the J call TRBJ2-1; D call uncertain. The V end lost 8 bases, the J end lost 4 bases, and 18 bases lay between the germline ends. CDR1 MRHNA and CDR2 SNTAGT come from the germline V gene. The CDR3 runs 15 residues. The CDR3 loop is CASLTTASSYNEQFF. As DNA, the CDR3 is TGTGCCAGCTTAACAACGGCCTCGTCTTACAATGAGCAGTTCTTC.

The J gene is TRBJ2-1, the V gene TRBV11-2; 8 bases are a match to TRBD1. The junction had 6 bases not matched to a gene; V was cut back by 4 bases and J by 7 bases. The CDR3 runs 14 residues. The germline V gene encodes CDR1 SGHAT and CDR2 FQNNGV. In DNA, the CDR3 is TGTGCCAGCAGCTACTACGGACAGGGTAATGAGCAGTTCTTC. Protein: CASSYYGQGNEQFF. The full variable domain, its missing parts supplied by reference TRBV11-2 and TRBJ2-1, is EAGVAQSPRYKIIEKRQSVAFWCNPISGHATLYWYQQILGQGPKLLIQFQNNGVVDDSQLPKDRFSAERLKGVDSTLKIQPAKLEDSAVYLCASSYYGQGNEQFFGPGTRLTVL.

The chain uses TRBV30 and TRBJ2-7, with 9 nucleotides matching TRBD2. The CDR3 is 15 amino acids. Germline trimming cut 0 bases from V and 7 bases from J; bases unmatched to any gene: 10. Germline V gene lookup returns CDR1 GTSNPN and CDR2 SVGIG (reference sequence). The CDR3: CAWSVKGGLAGEQYF. CDR3 sequence (DNA): TGTGCCTGGAGTGTCAAAGGGGGACTAGCCGGGGAGCAGTACTTC.

The gene calls are TRBV18 and TRBJ1-5, with D unresolved. This CDR3 is 13 amino acids long. Looked up from germline, CDR1 is KGHSH and CDR2 is LQKENI. The V and J ends lost 4 bases and 4 bases respectively, with 8 bases between them. The CDR3 protein is CASSQSANQPQHF. In nucleotides, the CDR3 is TGTGCCAGCTCACAGTCGGCGAATCAGCCCCAGCATTTT. The complete variable domain, with remaining parts taken from reference TRBV18 and TRBJ1-5, reads NAGVMQNPRHLVRRRGQEARLRCSPMKGHSHVYWYRQLPEEGLKFMVYLQKENIIDESGMPKERFSAEFPKEGPSILRIQQVVRGDSAAYFCASSQSANQPQHFGDGTRLSIL.

The chain links TRBV5-1 to TRBJ2-3; 9 nucleotides align to TRBD2. This CDR3 is 16 amino acids long. Germline values: CDR1 SGHRS, CDR2 YFSETQ. With V trimmed by 0 bases and J by 4 bases, 6 bases remained unmatched. CDR3: CASSLAIAGAADTQYF. For the CDR3, the DNA is TGCGCCAGCAGCTTGGCCATAGCGGGAGCCGCAGATACGCAGTATTTT.

There are many counts of this clone. This sequence joins TRBV15 and TRBJ2-6, with D tentatively TRBD1 (6 bases). Germline V gene sequence: CDR1 LNHNV, CDR2 YYDKDF (reference sequence). The V end was cut by 0 bases, the J end by 1 base, with 10 bases between. There are 17 residues in the CDR3. CDR3 DNA sequence: TGTGCCACCAGCAGAGAAGGGCAGGGGTCTGGGGCCAACGTCCTGACTTTC. Amino acid sequence: CATSREGQGSGANVLTF.

This chain joins TRBV5-1 and TRBJ1-1; D is unclear. Trimming pared 0 bases from V and 1 base from J, leaving 7 bases between. The germline V gene encodes CDR1 SGHRS and CDR2 YFSETQ. The CDR3 is 14 residues long. DNA for the CDR3: TGCGCCAGCAGCTTGGCCGGGGAGAACACTGAAGCTTTCTTT. Its translation is CASSLAGENTEAFF. Looking up the rest from reference TRBV5-1 and TRBJ1-1 gives the full variable domain: KAGVTQTPRYLIKTRGQQVTLSCSPISGHRSVSWYQQTPGQGLQFLFEYFSETQRNKGNFPGRFSGRQFSNSRSEMNVSTLELGDSALYLCASSLAGENTEAFFGQGTRLTVV.

This clone was found once. The J gene is TRBJ2-7, the V gene TRBV7-3, with 7 bases aligning to TRBD2. Per germline, CDR1 SGHTA and CDR2 FQGTGA. This CDR3 has 15 residues. V was clipped by 2 bases and J by 6 bases; unmatched bases: 10. CDR3 nucleotide sequence: TGTGCCAGCAGCTTAGGGGCGGGAGCGGGGTCCGAGCAGTACTTC. Translating gives CASSLGAGAGSEQYF.

About this clone itself: This sequence is one base from a far larger clone and is likely a read error. The chain is built from TRBV6-6 and TRBJ2-2; 7 nucleotides align to TRBD2. CDR1 is MNHNY, CDR2 SVGAGI, per germline (reference sequence). The CDR3 has 16 residues. DNA of the CDR3: TGTGTCAGCAGTTATAGGACTAGAATGAACACCGGGGAGCTGTTTTTT. Translation: CVSSYRTRMNTGELFF.